This TCR beta chain derives from a study of blood T cell repertoires in COVID-19. Turning to the study itself: The origin of the acute and convalescent COVID-19 samples was the United States, Italy and Spain. Nucleic acid was either cDNA or gDNA, and it came from T cells, B-cell-depleted T cells, or PBMCs.

Germline loops: CDR1 SGHRS, CDR2 YFSETQ. The CDR3 runs 15 residues. The germline V and J ends were trimmed by 0 bases and 4 bases, with 14 bases remaining between them. In its sample, this clone was seen once. Original processing methods: Counts of nucleated cells, estimated from reference gene primer amplification, were obtained. The method was immunoSEQ multiplex PCR; TCRdb's version includes in-frame clones alone and lacks a portion of them. That table furnishes V, J and clone size, whereas the DNA furnished D and trimming. The data hold approximately 130,000 clones, with about 87% observed a single time.

This TCR came from a man between 45 and 60 years old with active COVID-19. The sequenced material came from peripheral blood. The J gene is TRBJ2-7, the V gene TRBV5-1; D is perhaps TRBD1 (6 bases). CDR3: CASSLGPDRTYEQYF. The CDR3 nucleotides read TGCGCCAGCAGCTTGGGCCCGGACAGAACATACGAGCAGTACTTC.